This T cell receptor (beta chain) was found in a study of T cells in Graves' hyperthyroidism and ophthalmopathy. This clonotype was counted at least ten times. Its target is not known. Amplification targeted TCR beta CDR3 regions from RNA transcripts. HTBI primers were employed in a first-round RT-PCR of the TCR CDR3. TCRdb used MiXCR to reprocess the multiplex PCR reads, holding one entry per CDR3 protein. The sample comprises hundreds of thousands of distinct CDR3 sequences, approximately 15% of which are singletons, and 3% to 4% rests with the top ten. Germline assignment: CDR1 DFQATT and CDR2 SNEGSKA (reference sequence). The CDR3 has 14 amino acids. V shed 5 bases and J 5 bases; nucleotides not matched to a gene: 5. Uncontrolled infection, other autoimmune disease, pregnancy and lactation each barred patients from inclusion. Study-wide findings and caveats: Appearing also in blood were most of the thyroid clonotypes expanded above 0.001.

The V and J genes are TRBV20-1 and TRBJ2-1, with 11 positions matching TRBD2. The sequence derives from a woman between 35 and 50 years old with Graves' ophthalmopathy. Sequences were obtained from blood. The CDR3 sequence: CSARTSGSNNEQFF. For the CDR3, the DNA is TGCAGTGCTCGAACTAGCGGGAGTAACAATGAGCAGTTCTTC.